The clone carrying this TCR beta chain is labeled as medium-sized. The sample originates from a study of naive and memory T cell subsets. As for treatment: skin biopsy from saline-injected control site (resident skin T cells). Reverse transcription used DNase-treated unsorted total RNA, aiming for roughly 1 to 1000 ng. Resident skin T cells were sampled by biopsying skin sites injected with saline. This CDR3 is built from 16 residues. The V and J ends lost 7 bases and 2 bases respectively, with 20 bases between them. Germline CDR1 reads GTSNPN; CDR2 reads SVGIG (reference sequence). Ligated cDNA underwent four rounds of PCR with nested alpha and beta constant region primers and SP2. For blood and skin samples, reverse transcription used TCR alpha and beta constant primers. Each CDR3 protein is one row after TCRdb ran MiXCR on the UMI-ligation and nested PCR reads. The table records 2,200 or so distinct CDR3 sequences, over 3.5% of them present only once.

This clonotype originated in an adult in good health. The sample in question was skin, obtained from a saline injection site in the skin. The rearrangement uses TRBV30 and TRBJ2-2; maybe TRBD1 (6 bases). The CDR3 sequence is CASRDMRFFNTGELFF. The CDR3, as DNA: TGTGCCTCCCGGGACATGCGGTTCTTTAACACCGGGGAGCTGTTTTTT.